This T cell receptor beta chain comes out of a study of shared clonotypes between healthy human individuals. Overall study: CD4 naive and CD4 memory each took three plates per donor, while CD8 naive took two and CD8 memory one.

The assay was immunoSEQ multiplex PCR, and TCRdb's table has in-frame clones only and misses some. The profile shows 2 million to 2.5 million clones, 90% to 96% of them singletons. The germline gives CDR1 WSHSY, CDR2 SAAADI. The CDR3 runs to 17 residues. V lost 5 bases, J lost 5 bases, and 9 bases stayed unmatched. Overall study results and limits: Shared clonotypes across all four donors exceeded non-shared ones in generation probability.

As to this clone: The target antigen is unknown.

V and J are TRBV10-2 and TRBJ2-3; the match to TRBD2 covers 14 bases. This clonotype was sampled from a man younger than 35 in good health. The sequenced material came from naive CD4+ T cells sorted from blood. The subset was: CD45RA+ positively selected. The CDR3 sequence: CASSRAGTSGGVDTQYF. The CDR3 DNA reads as TGCGCCAGCAGTAGAGCCGGGACTAGCGGGGGAGTAGATACGCAGTATTTT.